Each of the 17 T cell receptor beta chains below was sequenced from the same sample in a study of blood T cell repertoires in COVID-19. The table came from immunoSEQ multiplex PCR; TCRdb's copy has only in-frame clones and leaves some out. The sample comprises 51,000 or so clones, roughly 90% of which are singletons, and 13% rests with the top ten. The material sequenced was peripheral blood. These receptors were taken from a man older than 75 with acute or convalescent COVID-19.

CDR3 protein: CASSAQLAGNIQYF. CDR3 DNA: TGTGCCAGCAGCGCCCAACTAGCGGGAAACATTCAGTACTTC. The chain employs TRBV7-8 and TRBJ2-4; 9 bases map to TRBD2. This CDR3 is built from 14 residues. Germline V lookup: CDR1 SGHVS, CDR2 FQNEAQ. The junction had 5 bases not matched to a gene; V was cut back by 5 bases and J by 6 bases. The complete variable domain, with remaining parts taken from reference TRBV7-8 and TRBJ2-4, reads GAGVSQSPRYKVAKRGQDVALRCDPISGHVSLFWYQQALGQGPEFLTYFQNEAQLDKSGLPSDRFFAERPEGSVSTLKIQRTQQEDSAVYLCASSAQLAGNIQYFGAGTRLSVL.

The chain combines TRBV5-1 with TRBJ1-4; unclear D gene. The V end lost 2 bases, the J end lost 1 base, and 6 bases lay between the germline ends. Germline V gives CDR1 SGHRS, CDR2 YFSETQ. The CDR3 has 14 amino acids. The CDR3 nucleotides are TGCGCCAGCAGCTTTACACAAACTAATGAAAAACTGTTTTTT. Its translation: CASSFTQTNEKLFF.

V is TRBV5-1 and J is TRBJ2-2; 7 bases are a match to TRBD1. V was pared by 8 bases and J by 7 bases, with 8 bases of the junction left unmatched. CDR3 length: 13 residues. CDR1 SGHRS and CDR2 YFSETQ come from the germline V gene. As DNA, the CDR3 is TGCGCCAGTGGACAGGTGGTAGGCGGGGAGCTGTTTTTT. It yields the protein CASGQVVGGELFF.

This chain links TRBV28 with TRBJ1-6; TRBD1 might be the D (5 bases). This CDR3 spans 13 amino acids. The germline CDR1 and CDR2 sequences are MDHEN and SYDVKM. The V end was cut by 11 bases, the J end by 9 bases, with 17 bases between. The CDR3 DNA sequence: TGTGCCTGCGTTTCGGGGGGGACTTCACCCCTCCACTTT. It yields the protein CACVSGGTSPLHF.

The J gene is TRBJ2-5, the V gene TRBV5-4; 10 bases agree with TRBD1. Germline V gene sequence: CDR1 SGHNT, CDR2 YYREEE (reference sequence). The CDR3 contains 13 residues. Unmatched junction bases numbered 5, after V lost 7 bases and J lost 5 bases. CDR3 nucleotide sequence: TGTGCCAGCGGGACAGGGGCGGAGGAGACCCAGTACTTC. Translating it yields CASGTGAEETQYF.

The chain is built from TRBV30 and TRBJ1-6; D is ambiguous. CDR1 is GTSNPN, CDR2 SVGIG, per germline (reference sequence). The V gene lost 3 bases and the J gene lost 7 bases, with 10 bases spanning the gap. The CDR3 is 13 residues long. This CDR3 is CAWRSWENSPLHF. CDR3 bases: TGTGCCTGGAGATCCTGGGAGAATTCACCCCTCCACTTT.

Written as DNA, the CDR3 is TGTGCCAGCAGTTTCATTTACGGGAACTACGAGCAGTACTTC. It translates to CASSFIYGNYEQYF. The rearrangement joins TRBV6-2 or TRBV6-3 to TRBJ2-7, with a possible D match to TRBD2 (5 bases). The CDR3 has 14 amino acids. Germline-derived CDR1 and CDR2 are MNHEY and SVGEGT. Trimming left V 4 bases short and J 3 bases short, with 13 bases between.

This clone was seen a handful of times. CDR3 amino acids: CATSKGLDFTEAFF. In DNA form, the CDR3 reads TGTGCCACCAGCAAGGGGCTAGATTTCACTGAAGCTTTCTTT. V is TRBV15 and J is TRBJ1-1; D possibly corresponds to TRBD1 (5 bases). Germline loops: CDR1 LNHNV, CDR2 YYDKDF (reference sequence). Trimming stripped 4 bases from V and 4 bases from J, with 13 bases between. There are 14 residues in the CDR3.

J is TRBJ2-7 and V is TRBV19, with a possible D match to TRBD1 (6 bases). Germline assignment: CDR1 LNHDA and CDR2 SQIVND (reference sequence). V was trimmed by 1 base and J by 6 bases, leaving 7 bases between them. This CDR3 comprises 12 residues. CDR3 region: CASSIVGGEQYF. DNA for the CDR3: TGTGCCAGTAGTATAGTAGGGGGCGAGCAGTACTTC.

CDR3 DNA: TGTGCCTGGAGTGTAACGGGGGGCGAGCAGTACTTC. As protein: CAWSVTGGEQYF. The chain is built from TRBV30 and TRBJ2-7; 7 bases agree with TRBD2. The germline gives CDR1 GTSNPN, CDR2 SVGIG (reference sequence). CDR3 length equals 12 residues. Germline trimming cut 0 bases from V and 6 bases from J; bases unmatched to any gene: 2.

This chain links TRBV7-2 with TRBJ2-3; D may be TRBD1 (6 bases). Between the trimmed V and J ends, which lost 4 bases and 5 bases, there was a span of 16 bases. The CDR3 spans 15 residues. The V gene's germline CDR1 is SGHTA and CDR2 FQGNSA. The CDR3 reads CASSSAGARRDTQYF. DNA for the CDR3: TGTGCCAGCAGCTCCGCAGGGGCGCGTAGAGATACGCAGTATTTT. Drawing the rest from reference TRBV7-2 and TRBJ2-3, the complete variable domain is GAGVSQSPSNKVTEKGKDVELRCDPISGHTALYWYRQSLGQGLEFLIYFQGNSAPDKSGLPSDRFSAERTGGSVSTLTIQRTQQEDSAVYLCASSSAGARRDTQYFGPGTRLTVL.

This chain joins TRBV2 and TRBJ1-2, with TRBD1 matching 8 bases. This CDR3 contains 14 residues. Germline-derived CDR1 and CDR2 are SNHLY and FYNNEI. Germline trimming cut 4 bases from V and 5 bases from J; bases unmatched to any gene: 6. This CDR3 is CASSGGQVDYGYTF. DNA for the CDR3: TGTGCCAGCAGTGGGGGACAGGTGGATTATGGCTACACCTTC.

This chain's CDR3 is CASWAPRVHEQFF. CDR3 DNA sequence: TGTGCCAGCTGGGCACCCAGGGTACATGAGCAGTTCTTC. The chain couples TRBV6-5 to TRBJ2-1; D might be TRBD1 (5 bases). The V end lost 8 bases, the J end lost 8 bases, and 16 bases lay between the germline ends. This CDR3 contains 13 residues. Germline CDR1 is MNHEY and CDR2 is SVGAGI.

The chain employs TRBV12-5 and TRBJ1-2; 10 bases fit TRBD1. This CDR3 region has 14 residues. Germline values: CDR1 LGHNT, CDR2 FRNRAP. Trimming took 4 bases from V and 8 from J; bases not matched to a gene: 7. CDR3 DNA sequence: TGTGCTAGTGGTTGGGACAGGGGTATAGGGGGCTACACCTTC. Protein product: CASGWDRGIGGYTF.

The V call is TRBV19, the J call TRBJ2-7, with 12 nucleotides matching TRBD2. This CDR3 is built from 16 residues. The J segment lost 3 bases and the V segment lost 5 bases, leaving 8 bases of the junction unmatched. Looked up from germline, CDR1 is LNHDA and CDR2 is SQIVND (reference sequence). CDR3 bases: TGTGCCAGTAGTTCCCGACTAGCGGGGGCCCTCTACGAGCAGTACTTC. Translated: CASSSRLAGALYEQYF.

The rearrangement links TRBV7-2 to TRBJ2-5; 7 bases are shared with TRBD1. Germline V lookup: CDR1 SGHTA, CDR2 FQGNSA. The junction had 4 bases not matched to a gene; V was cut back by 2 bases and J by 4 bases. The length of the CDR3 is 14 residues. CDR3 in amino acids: CASSLSRGRETQYF. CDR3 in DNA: TGTGCCAGCAGCTTATCTAGGGGGCGAGAGACCCAGTACTTC.

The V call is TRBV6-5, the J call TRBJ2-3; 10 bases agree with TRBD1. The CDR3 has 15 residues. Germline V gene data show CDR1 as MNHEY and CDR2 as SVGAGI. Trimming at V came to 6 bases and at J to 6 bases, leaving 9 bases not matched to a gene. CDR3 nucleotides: TGTGCCAGCAGGCTGGGACAGGGGTCGGTCGATACGCAGTATTTT. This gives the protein CASRLGQGSVDTQYF.